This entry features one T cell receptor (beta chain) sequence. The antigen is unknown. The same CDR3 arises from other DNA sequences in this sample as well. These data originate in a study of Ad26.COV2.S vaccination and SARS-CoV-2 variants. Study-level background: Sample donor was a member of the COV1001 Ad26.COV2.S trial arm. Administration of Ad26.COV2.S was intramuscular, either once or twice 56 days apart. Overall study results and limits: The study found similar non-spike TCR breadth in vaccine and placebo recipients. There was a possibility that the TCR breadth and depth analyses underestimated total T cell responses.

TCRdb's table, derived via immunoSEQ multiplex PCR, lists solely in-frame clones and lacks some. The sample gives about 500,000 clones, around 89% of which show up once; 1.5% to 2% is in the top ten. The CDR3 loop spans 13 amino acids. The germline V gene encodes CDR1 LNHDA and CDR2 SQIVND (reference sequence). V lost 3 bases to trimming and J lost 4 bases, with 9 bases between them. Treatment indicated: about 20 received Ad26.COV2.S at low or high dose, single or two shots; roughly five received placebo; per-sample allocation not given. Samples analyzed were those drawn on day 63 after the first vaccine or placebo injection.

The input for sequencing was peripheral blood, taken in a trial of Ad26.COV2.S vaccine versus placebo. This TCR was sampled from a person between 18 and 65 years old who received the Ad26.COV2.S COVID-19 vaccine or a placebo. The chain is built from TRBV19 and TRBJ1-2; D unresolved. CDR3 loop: CASSIGQLYGYTF. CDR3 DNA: TGTGCCAGTAGTATTGGTCAACTCTATGGCTACACCTTC.